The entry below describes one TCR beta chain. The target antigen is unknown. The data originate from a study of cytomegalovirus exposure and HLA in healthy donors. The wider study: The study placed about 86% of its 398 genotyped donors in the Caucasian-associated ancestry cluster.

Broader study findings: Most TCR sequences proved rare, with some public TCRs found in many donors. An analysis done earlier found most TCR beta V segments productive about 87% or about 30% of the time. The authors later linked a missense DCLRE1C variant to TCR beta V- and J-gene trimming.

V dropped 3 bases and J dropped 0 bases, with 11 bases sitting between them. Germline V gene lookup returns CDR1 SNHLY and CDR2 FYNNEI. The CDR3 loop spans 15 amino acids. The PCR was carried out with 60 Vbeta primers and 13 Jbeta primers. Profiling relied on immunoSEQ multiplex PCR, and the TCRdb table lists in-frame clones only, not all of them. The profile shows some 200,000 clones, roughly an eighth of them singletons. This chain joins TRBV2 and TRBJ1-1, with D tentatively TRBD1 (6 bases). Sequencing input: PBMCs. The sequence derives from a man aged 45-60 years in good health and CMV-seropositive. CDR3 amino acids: CASSDRTALNTEAFF. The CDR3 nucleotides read TGTGCCAGCAGTGATAGGACAGCGCTGAACACTGAAGCTTTCTTT.